One sample yielded the 10 T cell receptor beta chains listed below, sequenced in a study of response to subunit inactivated influenza vaccine. TCRdb recomputed calls from the RT-PCR reads with MiXCR, one row per CDR3 protein. This table has about 530,000 distinct CDR3 sequences, 10% to 15% appearing once. The starting material was PBMCs from blood, obtained more than 35 days after vaccination. Source of these receptors: a man between 50 and 59 years old who received an inactivated influenza vaccine.

CDR3 coding DNA: TGTGCCATCAGTAATGGACAGGGGGGGAACGAGCAGTACTTC. The encoded protein is CAISNGQGGNEQYF. The V call is TRBV10-3, the J call TRBJ2-7; 10 positions match TRBD1. The germline gives CDR1 ENHRY, CDR2 SYGVKD. CDR3 length: 14 amino acids. The trim removed 5 bases at V and 5 bases at J, leaving 6 bases unmatched.

This clonotype was found a few times. The chain has TRBV6-1 and TRBJ2-5; D might be TRBD1 (5 bases). The germline V gene has CDR1 MNHNS and CDR2 SASEGT. V was shortened by 5 bases and J by 1 base, with 17 bases between the two germline ends. The CDR3 covers 16 residues. This CDR3 reads CASSRPTGAVQETQYF. CDR3 sequence (DNA): TGTGCCAGCAGTCGTCCAACTGGGGCGGTCCAAGAGACCCAGTACTTC.

V and J are TRBV20-1 and TRBJ1-4; TRBD1 matches 11 bases. Losses at the gene ends were 6 bases for V and 0 bases for J; bases not matched to a gene: 15. Germline-derived CDR1 and CDR2 are DFQATT and SNEGSKA (reference sequence). This CDR3 is built from 19 residues. CDR3 DNA sequence: TGCAGTGCCCACCCCTCGGTGGGACAGGGGGATGCAACTAATGAAAAACTGTTTTTT. Translation: CSAHPSVGQGDATNEKLFF.

The rearrangement joins TRBV10-3 to TRBJ2-1; D may be TRBD1 (5 bases). The CDR3 has 14 residues. Germline values: CDR1 ENHRY, CDR2 SYGVKD. V lost 1 base and J 8 bases, leaving 12 bases between the germline ends. The CDR3 DNA reads TGTGCCATCAGTGAGTTCTCATTGACAGATGAGCAGTTCTTC. The encoded protein is CAISEFSLTDEQFF.

In the case of this clonotype: One junction end disagrees with the germline gene, perhaps due to a read error. The gene calls are TRBV12-3 or TRBV12-4 and TRBJ2-6; perhaps D is TRBD1 or TRBD2 (6 bases each). The CDR3 loop spans 18 amino acids. The CDR3 here is CAISLRSGARSGANVLTF. The DNA for the CDR3 is TGTGCCATCAGTTTAAGGTCGGGGGCACGCTCTGGGGCCAACGTCCTGACTTTC.

This clonotype was counted between two and nine times. The chain's CDR3 is CASSSRLAGVHTQYF. In DNA form, the CDR3 reads TGTGCCAGCAGCTCCCGACTAGCGGGAGTTCATACGCAGTATTTT. The chain is built from TRBV7-9 and TRBJ2-3; TRBD2 matches 12 bases. The V segment lost 4 bases and the J segment 7 bases; nucleotides outside the gene matches: 6. Per germline, CDR1 SEHNR and CDR2 FQNEAQ (reference sequence). This CDR3 is 15 amino acids long.

V usage is TRBV24-1 and J usage is TRBJ2-1, with D unresolved. The CDR3 runs to 14 residues. Germline-derived CDR1 and CDR2 are KGHDR and SFDVKD. The V gene lost 3 bases and the J gene lost 3 bases, with 8 bases spanning the gap. CDR3 nucleotides: TGTGCCACCAGTGATGTGGAGTTCTACAATGAGCAGTTCTTC. This sequence encodes CATSDVEFYNEQFF.

This clonotype was observed a few times. The chain couples TRBV4-3 to TRBJ2-2, with D tentatively TRBD2 (7 bases). From germline, CDR1 is LGHNA and CDR2 YSLEER. V was pared by 4 bases and J by 1 base, with 13 bases between. CDR3 size: 16 residues. The CDR3 bases are TGCGCCAGCAGCCCCTGGGAGGGGGGGAACACCGGGGAGCTGTTTTTT. This translates into CASSPWEGGNTGELFF.

This clonotype was observed at least ten times. The chain couples TRBV7-8 to TRBJ2-1; 7 bases are shared with TRBD2. Germline values: CDR1 SGHVS, CDR2 FQNEAQ. The CDR3 loop spans 16 amino acids. V gave up 1 base and J gave up 7 bases; unmatched junction bases: 10. The CDR3 reads CASSLVFRLAVNEQFF. The DNA for the CDR3 is TGTGCCAGCAGCTTAGTCTTTCGTCTAGCGGTGAATGAGCAGTTCTTC.

This chain connects TRBV6-5 to TRBJ1-6; tentative D call: TRBD1 (6 bases). Germline assignment: CDR1 MNHEY and CDR2 SVGAGI. The CDR3 consists of 12 residues. V was trimmed by 4 bases and J by 14 bases, leaving 12 bases between them. The CDR3 loop reads CASSFYGDTLHF. The CDR3 nucleotides read TGTGCCAGCAGTTTTTACGGGGACACCCTCCACTTT.